The TCR beta chain under discussion was sequenced for a study of blood T cell repertoires in COVID-19. About the research overall: From the United States, Italy and Spain came samples of acute and convalescent COVID-19. Sample material is recorded as cDNA or gDNA derived from T cells, B-cell-depleted T cells, or PBMCs.

V dropped 8 bases and J dropped 8; count of bases not matched to a gene: 13. The CDR3 consists of 14 residues. Germline-derived CDR1 and CDR2 are MNHEY and SMNVEV (reference sequence). Authors' methods: Amplifying reference gene primers gave estimates of nucleated cell counts. TCRdb's copy holds only in-frame clones and misses some; the assay was immunoSEQ multiplex PCR. The V and J calls and clone size are taken from that table; D and trimming were inferred from the DNA. The data hold 500,000 to 600,000 clones, with around 90% observed a single time. In Seattle, patients joined the study during active infection and were tracked longitudinally.

The source is a woman between 45 and 65 years old with COVID-19, enrolled during active disease. The chain joins TRBV27 to TRBJ1-2; 8 nucleotides line up with TRBD1. The sample comprised peripheral blood. As DNA, the CDR3 is TGTGCCAGCCGAAAGGACAGGGAGGTCGAAGGCTACACCTTC. This gives the protein CASRKDREVEGYTF.